The 25 T cell receptor beta chains below were found in one sample sequenced in a study of regulatory T cells in long-lasting Graves disease. Time point here: newly diagnosed GD, antithyroid drugs for less than 3 months. The TCR library was prepared using RNA isolated from PBMCs. TCR beta libraries were built with iRepertoire HTBI primers and Arm-PCR of CDR3 regions. TCRdb reanalysed the multiplex PCR reads using MiXCR and keeps one entry per CDR3 protein. The sample lists 300,000 to 400,000 distinct CDR3 sequences; 15% to 20% were seen once. Sequencing used peripheral blood mononuclear cells (PBMCs), obtained at new diagnosis, from a patient treated with antithyroid drugs. The receptors derive from a female donor with Graves disease.

The chain links TRBV5-5 to TRBJ2-5, with D perhaps being TRBD1 or TRBD2 (5 bases each). Germline CDR1 and CDR2: SGHKS and YYEKEE (reference sequence). V lost 7 bases and J 5 bases, leaving 15 bases between the germline ends. CDR3 length equals 13 residues. The CDR3 spells CASARGRVETQYF. CDR3 in DNA: TGTGCCAGCGCCCGGGGCCGGGTGGAGACCCAGTACTTC.

This clonotype occurred many times. The chain links TRBV28 to TRBJ2-2, with D perhaps TRBD2 (5 bases). The CDR3 consists of 16 residues. The germline gives CDR1 MDHEN, CDR2 SYDVKM. The V and J ends lost 7 bases and 0 bases respectively, with 15 bases between them. The CDR3, as DNA: TGTGCCAGCACCATAGGCCGGACTTCGAACACCGGGGAGCTGTTTTTT. This gives the protein CASTIGRTSNTGELFF.

A remark on this clonotype: A much larger clone is a single base away; this may be a read error. This chain connects TRBV28 to TRBJ2-7, with D uncertain. CDR3 size: 12 residues. Germline loops: CDR1 MDHEN, CDR2 SYDVKM. Written as DNA, the CDR3 is TGTGCCAGCAGCCTTAAGCCCTACGAGCAGCACTTC. This encodes CASSLKPYEQHF.

As to this clonotype: This could be a read error, since a much larger clone is one nucleotide away. This rearrangement joins TRBV12-3 or TRBV12-4 to TRBJ1-4, with D possibly TRBD1 on 6 matching bases. The V gene lost 3 bases and the J gene lost 7 bases, with 21 bases spanning the gap. The CDR3 consists of 17 residues. As DNA, the CDR3 is TGTGCCAGCAGTTTTACAGGGCCTCCCTTGTTAGGTGAAAAACTGTTTTTT. Amino acid sequence: CASSFTGPPLLGEKLFF.

In regard to this clonotype: A far larger clone lies a single base away; this is likely a read error. This chain's CDR3 is CASSLLLGLNRRDEQYF. The CDR3 DNA sequence: TGTGCCAGCAGTTTATTGTTAGGGCTCAACCGGAGGGATGAGCAGTACTTC. The rearrangement links TRBV12-3 or TRBV12-4 to TRBJ2-5; the D gene is possibly TRBD2 (6 bases). The CDR3 is 17 residues long. V lost 2 bases to trimming and J lost 11 bases, with 27 bases between them.

At least ten counts were recorded for this clonotype. The chain has TRBV9 and TRBJ2-7; D is ambiguous. The CDR3 covers 14 residues. The germline CDR1 and CDR2 sequences are SGDLS and YYNGEE. V was clipped by 5 bases and J by 0 bases, with 12 bases between them. The DNA of the CDR3 is TGTGCCAGCAGTGTGTTAGCTTCCTCCTACGAGCAGTACTTC. This translates into CASSVLASSYEQYF.

This clonotype occurred many times. J is TRBJ2-7 and V is TRBV10-3; TRBD2 agrees at 7 bases. With V trimmed by 0 bases and J by 0 bases, 5 bases remained unmatched. The CDR3 is 16 amino acids. CDR1 and CDR2 from the germline V gene are ENHRY and SYGVKD. The CDR3 spells CAISESTAGASYEQYF. The CDR3 DNA follows: TGTGCCATCAGTGAGTCGACTGCGGGAGCCTCCTACGAGCAGTACTTC.

The sample holds many counts of this clonotype. V usage is TRBV20-1 and J usage is TRBJ2-5; 9 bases are a match to TRBD2. The CDR3 spans 15 residues. V shed 3 bases and J 2 bases; nucleotides not matched to a gene: 7. CDR1 and CDR2 (germline): DFQATT, SNEGSKA (reference sequence). CDR3 DNA: TGCAGTGCTAGCTCTCTAGCGGGAAGGCAAGAGACCCAGTACTTC. Translating it yields CSASSLAGRQETQYF.

This clonotype came up many times. The chain has TRBV5-1 and TRBJ1-6; TRBD1 might be the D (5 bases). Germline V gives CDR1 SGHRS, CDR2 YFSETQ. CDR3 length: 14 amino acids. Trimming took off 2 bases at V and 6 bases at J, with 9 bases between the two ends. For the CDR3, the DNA is TGCGCCAGCAGCTTATCAGGGCTTAATTCACCCCTCCACTTT. It is translated as CASSLSGLNSPLHF.

At least ten counts were recorded for this clonotype. V is TRBV5-1 and J is TRBJ2-7; D uncertain. Trimming stripped 5 bases from V and 0 bases from J, with 15 bases between. Germline CDR1 SGHRS, CDR2 YFSETQ. The CDR3 length is 15 residues. The CDR3 DNA sequence: TGCGCCAGCAGATCGATAGGGTTGAGCTCCTACGAGCAGTACTTC. Protein sequence: CASRSIGLSSYEQYF. Looking up the rest from reference TRBV5-1 and TRBJ2-7 gives the full variable domain: KAGVTQTPRYLIKTRGQQVTLSCSPISGHRSVSWYQQTPGQGLQFLFEYFSETQRNKGNFPGRFSGRQFSNSRSEMNVSTLELGDSALYLCASRSIGLSSYEQYFGPGTRLTVT.

This clonotype was picked up many times. The J gene is TRBJ1-2, the V gene TRBV11-1; no reliable D call. The CDR3 runs 11 residues. The germline gives CDR1 SGHAT, CDR2 FQDESV (reference sequence). V was cut by 9 bases and J by 8 bases, with 13 bases left in between. DNA for the CDR3: TGTGCCAGTGGAGGAACGCGGGGCTACACCTTC. As protein: CASGGTRGYTF.

This clonotype was observed many times. The CDR3, as DNA: TGTGCCAGCAGTTTCACCGGTAGCACAGATACGCAGTATTTT. This translates into CASSFTGSTDTQYF. The chain links TRBV28 to TRBJ2-3; no firm D call. V lost 3 bases, J lost 0 bases, and 7 bases lay in between. CDR1 is MDHEN, CDR2 SYDVKM, per germline. This CDR3 spans 14 amino acids.

Note on this clonotype: This may stem from a read error, because a much larger clone lies one nucleotide away. CDR3 sequence reads: CASSPGGGRNEQFF. The CDR3, as DNA: TGTGCCAGCTCACCAGGCGGGGGAAGGAATGAGCAGTTCTTC. J is TRBJ2-1 and V is TRBV18; 7 bases are a match to TRBD2. The CDR3 consists of 14 residues. CDR1 and CDR2 from the germline V gene are KGHSH and LQKENI. The J segment lost 7 bases and the V segment lost 2 bases, leaving 5 bases of the junction unmatched.

This chain uses TRBV10-3 with TRBJ2-3; 8 bases align to TRBD2. The J call may be mistaken, given a closer DNA end match to TRBJ2-7. Per germline, CDR1 ENHRY and CDR2 SYGVKD. The CDR3 runs 14 residues. CDR3 amino acids: CAIREGGLTYEQYF. In DNA form, the CDR3 reads TGTGCCATTCGGGAGGGAGGCCTCACCTACGAGCAGTACTTC.

This clonotype was counted many times. The rearrangement uses TRBV18 and TRBJ2-1; no clear D gene. Deletions cut 0 bases from V and 0 bases from J, with 9 bases between. Germline CDR1 KGHSH, CDR2 LQKENI. The CDR3 has 16 residues. The CDR3 bases are TGTGCCAGCTCACCACCGGGGTACAGCTCCTACAATGAGCAGTTCTTC. Amino acid sequence: CASSPPGYSSYNEQFF.

The chain joins TRBV6-2 or TRBV6-3 to TRBJ1-2, with unresolved D. Germline loops: CDR1 MNHEY, CDR2 SVGEGT. V was cut by 5 bases and J by 8 bases, with 15 bases left in between. The CDR3 has 13 amino acids. The CDR3 DNA follows: TGTGCCAGCAGTGATCAGAGGGAGAGAGGCTACACCTTC. It codes for CASSDQRERGYTF.

This rearrangement joins TRBV5-1 to TRBJ2-3; D not resolved. Germline assignment: CDR1 SGHRS and CDR2 YFSETQ. There are 14 residues in the CDR3. Between the trimmed V and J ends, which lost 4 bases and 4 bases, there was a span of 13 bases. CDR3 residues: CASSHGPNADTQYF. The DNA of the CDR3 is TGCGCCAGCAGCCACGGACCAAACGCAGATACGCAGTATTTT. Complete variable domain (other parts from reference TRBV5-1 and TRBJ2-3): KAGVTQTPRYLIKTRGQQVTLSCSPISGHRSVSWYQQTPGQGLQFLFEYFSETQRNKGNFPGRFSGRQFSNSRSEMNVSTLELGDSALYLCASSHGPNADTQYFGPGTRLTVL.

This sequence joins TRBV18 and TRBJ2-2; D possibly matches TRBD1 or TRBD2 (5 bases each). V was cut by 2 bases and J by 2 bases, with 15 bases left in between. Looked up from germline, CDR1 is KGHSH and CDR2 is LQKENI. This CDR3 spans 17 amino acids. This CDR3 reads CASSPNPQGRNTGELFF. In nucleotides, the CDR3 is TGTGCCAGCTCACCAAATCCGCAGGGACGAAACACCGGGGAGCTGTTTTTT. The full variable domain, with the rest looked up from reference TRBV18 and TRBJ2-2, is NAGVMQNPRHLVRRRGQEARLRCSPMKGHSHVYWYRQLPEEGLKFMVYLQKENIIDESGMPKERFSAEFPKEGPSILRIQQVVRGDSAAYFCASSPNPQGRNTGELFFGEGSRLTVL.

This clonotype was seen many times. The chain is built from TRBV3-1 and TRBJ2-5, with 7 bases aligning to TRBD2. Germline trimming cut 0 bases from V and 5 bases from J; bases unmatched to any gene: 6. The length of the CDR3 is 15 residues. Germline V gives CDR1 LGHDT, CDR2 YNNKEL (reference sequence). CDR3 residues: CASSQERTSGETQYF. The CDR3 nucleotides are TGTGCCAGCAGCCAAGAAAGGACTAGTGGGGAGACCCAGTACTTC.

This clonotype was recorded many times. The V gene is TRBV2, the J gene TRBJ2-5, with 13 bases lining up with TRBD2. The CDR3 sequence is 17 residues long. The germline V gene encodes CDR1 SNHLY and CDR2 FYNNEI. The ends lost 1 base at V and 2 bases at J; junction bases unmatched: 4. The CDR3 DNA follows: TGTGCCAGCAGTGAAGAGTTGACTAGCGGGAGGCAAGAGACCCAGTACTTC. It codes for CASSEELTSGRQETQYF.

The chain has TRBV7-3 and TRBJ2-1, with 9 bases fitting TRBD2. With V trimmed by 5 bases and J by 13 bases, 18 bases remained unmatched. The length of the CDR3 is 16 residues. Per the germline V gene, CDR1 is SGHTA and CDR2 is FQGTGA. The CDR3 DNA follows: TGTGCCAGCAGCGCTGTACTAGCGGGCGGCGAGGTGGATCAGTTCTTC. Protein: CASSAVLAGGEVDQFF.

This clonotype occurred a few times. V and J are TRBV14 and TRBJ1-4; D may be TRBD1 (6 bases). The CDR3 spans 13 residues. Trimming removed 1 base at V and 7 bases at J, with 7 bases between. Looked up from germline, CDR1 is SGHDN and CDR2 is FVKESK. The chain's CDR3 is CASSQVQGEKLFF. CDR3 nucleotide sequence: TGTGCCAGCAGCCAAGTACAGGGTGAAAAACTGTTTTTT.

This clonotype was observed many times. The chain couples TRBV30 to TRBJ2-7, with D possibly TRBD1 on 6 matching bases. V was pared by 4 bases and J by 5 bases, with 12 bases between. This CDR3 has 12 amino acids. Germline values: CDR1 GTSNPN, CDR2 SVGIG (reference sequence). For the CDR3, the DNA is TGTGCCTGGAACATTGGGGGCCACGAGCAGTACTTC. Its protein product is CAWNIGGHEQYF.

This clonotype was seen many times. The rearrangement joins TRBV4-1 to TRBJ2-7; 7 nucleotides align to TRBD1. CDR1 is MGHRA and CDR2 is YSYEKL in the germline V gene. V was clipped by 3 bases and J by 2 bases; unmatched bases: 4. The CDR3 is 14 residues long. CDR3 coding DNA: TGCGCCAGCAGCCAGAACGGACAGGCCTACGAGCAGTACTTC. Translating it yields CASSQNGQAYEQYF.

This clonotype was detected many times. The chain has TRBV11-2 and TRBJ1-1, with 8 bases fitting TRBD1. The CDR3 spans 13 residues. CDR1 is SGHAT and CDR2 is FQNNGV in the germline V gene. The J segment lost 8 bases and the V segment lost 5 bases, leaving 7 bases of the junction unmatched. The chain's CDR3 is CASSPRQGAEAFF. The DNA for the CDR3 is TGTGCCAGCAGCCCCCGTCAGGGGGCAGAAGCTTTCTTT.